The 27 T cell receptor beta chains below come from one sample, sequenced in a study of T cell responses to AZD1222 COVID-19 vaccine. Here immunoSEQ multiplex PCR was the method, and the copy in TCRdb shows in-frame clones only, minus some. Among 68,000 or so clones, over 60% were seen once, and the ten largest hold around 10%. Material: peripheral blood, obtained on day 0 of AZD1222 vaccination. These receptors all stem from an adult in good health.

The CDR3 spells CASSLYTSGVYNEQFF. The CDR3, as DNA: TGCGCCAGCAGCTTGTATACTAGCGGGGTTTACAATGAGCAGTTCTTC. This chain joins TRBV5-1 and TRBJ2-1; the match to TRBD2 covers 10 bases. The ends lost 1 base at V and 4 bases at J; junction bases unmatched: 5. Germline V gives CDR1 SGHRS, CDR2 YFSETQ. The CDR3 sequence is 16 residues long.

The chain employs TRBV19 and TRBJ2-5; maybe TRBD1 (5 bases). The V gene lost 4 bases and the J gene lost 3 bases, with 18 bases spanning the gap. The germline V gene has CDR1 LNHDA and CDR2 SQIVND (reference sequence). The CDR3 totals 16 residues. CDR3 protein: CASSKMFWTPEETQYF. The CDR3 nucleotides read TGTGCCAGTAGTAAAATGTTCTGGACACCCGAAGAGACCCAGTACTTC. The full variable domain, its missing parts supplied by reference TRBV19 and TRBJ2-5, is DGGITQSPKYLFRKEGQNVTLSCEQNLNHDAMYWYRQDPGQGLRLIYYSQIVNDFQKGDIAEGYSVSREKKESFPLTVTSAQKNPTAFYLCASSKMFWTPEETQYFGPGTRLLVL.

V and J are TRBV19 and TRBJ2-7, with D possibly TRBD1 on 5 matching bases. V was cut by 3 bases and J by 0 bases, with 15 bases left in between. Per germline, CDR1 LNHDA and CDR2 SQIVND (reference sequence). This CDR3 is built from 16 residues. CDR3 sequence reads: CASSMGTRALSYEQYF. The CDR3, as DNA: TGTGCCAGTAGTATGGGAACCAGGGCGCTCTCCTACGAGCAGTACTTC. Using reference TRBV19 and TRBJ2-7 for the parts outside the CDR3, the full variable domain is DGGITQSPKYLFRKEGQNVTLSCEQNLNHDAMYWYRQDPGQGLRLIYYSQIVNDFQKGDIAEGYSVSREKKESFPLTVTSAQKNPTAFYLCASSMGTRALSYEQYFGPGTRLTVT.

The V gene is TRBV11-2, the J gene TRBJ1-5; no reliable D call. From germline, CDR1 is SGHAT and CDR2 FQNNGV. V shed 5 bases and J shed 6 bases, with 11 bases lying between them. This CDR3 region has 13 residues. CDR3 residues: CASSAHPSQPQHF. The CDR3, as DNA: TGTGCCAGCAGCGCCCACCCCAGTCAGCCCCAGCATTTT.

The genes are TRBV19 and TRBJ1-4; 9 bases fit TRBD1. The CDR3 spans 15 residues. V dropped 10 bases and J dropped 4; count of bases not matched to a gene: 10. Per germline, CDR1 LNHDA and CDR2 SQIVND (reference sequence). Here the CDR3 reads CATQEAGQGNEKLFF. The CDR3 DNA sequence: TGTGCCACGCAGGAGGCGGGACAGGGTAATGAAAAACTGTTTTTT.

The CDR3 nucleotides are TGTGCCAGTAGAGTGAGTGGGACAGGGGGCGAAAAACTGTTTTTT. Its translation is CASRVSGTGGEKLFF. The chain recombines TRBV19 with TRBJ1-4, with TRBD1 identical over 12 bases. V gave up 6 bases and J gave up 8 bases; unmatched junction bases: 7. This CDR3 contains 15 residues. Germline CDR1 is LNHDA and CDR2 is SQIVND (reference sequence). The full variable domain, completed using reference TRBV19 and TRBJ1-4, is DGGITQSPKYLFRKEGQNVTLSCEQNLNHDAMYWYRQDPGQGLRLIYYSQIVNDFQKGDIAEGYSVSREKKESFPLTVTSAQKNPTAFYLCASRVSGTGGEKLFFGSGTQLSVL.

The rearrangement uses TRBV5-4 and TRBJ1-2; 7 bases align to TRBD1. V lost 4 bases, J lost 0 bases, and 15 bases stayed unmatched. Germline CDR1 reads SGHNT; CDR2 reads YYREEE (reference sequence). The CDR3 covers 18 residues. The CDR3 region has the DNA TGTGCCAGCAGCCGAAGCAGACAGGGATTTGTCGCTAACTATGGCTACACCTTC. Protein product: CASSRSRQGFVANYGYTF.

The chain combines TRBV18 with TRBJ1-5; D is possibly TRBD1 (6 bases). V was cut by 3 bases and J by 0 bases, with 12 bases left in between. The CDR3 has 16 amino acids. Looked up from germline, CDR1 is KGHSH and CDR2 is LQKENI. CDR3 bases: TGTGCCAGCTCACCGGGGGCAGACCATAGCAATCAGCCCCAGCATTTT. Translation: CASSPGADHSNQPQHF.

The V call is TRBV7-8, the J call TRBJ1-1; D gene ambiguous. Germline CDR1 reads SGHVS; CDR2 reads FQNEAQ. This CDR3 has 14 amino acids. Trimming cost V 0 bases and J 4 bases, with 9 bases left between them. This CDR3 is CASSLAGMSTEAFF. In nucleotides, the CDR3 is TGTGCCAGCAGCTTAGCGGGGATGAGCACTGAAGCTTTCTTT.

This chain's CDR3 is CASSIWLGNEQFF. CDR3 in DNA: TGTGCCAGTAGTATATGGTTGGGGAATGAGCAGTTCTTC. V gene TRBV19 combines with J gene TRBJ2-1; D gene unclear. The germline V and J ends were trimmed by 2 bases and 7 bases, with 9 bases remaining between them. Germline V gene sequence: CDR1 LNHDA, CDR2 SQIVND (reference sequence). CDR3 length: 13 amino acids.

The chain joins TRBV5-6 to TRBJ1-4; 9 bases fit TRBD1. Germline CDR1 SGHDT, CDR2 YYEEEE. This CDR3 contains 14 residues. J lost 7 bases, V lost 3 bases, and 4 bases had no gene match. This CDR3 reads CASSYRGLGEKLFF. CDR3 coding DNA: TGTGCCAGCAGCTACAGGGGGCTGGGTGAAAAACTGTTTTTT.

The gene calls are TRBV7-9 and TRBJ1-2; D remains unclear. The ends were cut back, 5 bases at V and 8 bases at J, with 18 bases in the middle. Germline V gives CDR1 SEHNR, CDR2 FQNEAQ (reference sequence). The CDR3 runs 14 residues. The CDR3 spells CASSLLGQMGGYTF. DNA for the CDR3: TGTGCCAGCAGCCTACTCGGGCAGATGGGGGGCTACACCTTC.

The rearrangement uses TRBV28 and TRBJ2-7; D not resolved. The ends were cut back, 1 base at V and 3 bases at J, with 16 bases in the middle. Germline values: CDR1 MDHEN, CDR2 SYDVKM. CDR3 length equals 16 residues. The CDR3 is CASSLFSPRWSYEQYF. The CDR3 DNA reads TGTGCCAGCAGTTTATTTTCCCCCAGATGGAGCTACGAGCAGTACTTC.

This sequence joins TRBV11-2 and TRBJ2-7; 9 bases map to TRBD2. V shed 1 base and J 0 bases; nucleotides not matched to a gene: 1. CDR3 length: 15 amino acids. Germline CDR1 reads SGHAT; CDR2 reads FQNNGV. CDR3 coding DNA: TGTGCCAGCAGCTTAGGGACTAGCGCCTCCTACGAGCAGTACTTC. Its protein product is CASSLGTSASYEQYF. Together with reference TRBV11-2 and TRBJ2-7, the CDR3 gives the full variable domain: EAGVAQSPRYKIIEKRQSVAFWCNPISGHATLYWYQQILGQGPKLLIQFQNNGVVDDSQLPKDRFSAERLKGVDSTLKIQPAKLEDSAVYLCASSLGTSASYEQYFGPGTRLTVT.

The rearrangement uses TRBV5-1 and TRBJ1-6; TRBD1 aligns across 8 bases. The germline gives CDR1 SGHRS, CDR2 YFSETQ. This CDR3 spans 17 amino acids. With V trimmed by 4 bases and J by 0 bases, 6 bases remained unmatched. The CDR3 DNA reads as TGCGCCAGCAGCCAGGACAGGGCAAGCTCCTATAATTCACCCCTCCACTTT. This encodes CASSQDRASSYNSPLHF.

The gene calls are TRBV5-4 and TRBJ2-5, with a weak D call TRBD2 (5 bases). The germline CDR1 and CDR2 sequences are SGHNT and YYREEE (reference sequence). Trimming removed 3 bases at V and 5 bases at J, with 11 bases between. The CDR3 has 13 residues. The CDR3 DNA is TGTGCCAGCAGCTCAAATAGAGGGGAGACCCAGTACTTC. This translates into CASSSNRGETQYF. Full variable domain (missing parts from reference TRBV5-4 and TRBJ2-5): ETGVTQSPTHLIKTRGQQVTLRCSSQSGHNTVSWYQQALGQGPQFIFQYYREEENGRGNFPPRFSGLQFPNYSSELNVNALELDDSALYLCASSSNRGETQYFGPGTRLLVL.

The chain joins TRBV5-4 to TRBJ2-1, with no clear D. The CDR3 is 12 amino acids. Trimming pared 0 bases from V and 7 bases from J, leaving 5 bases between. CDR1 is SGHNT, CDR2 YYREEE, per germline (reference sequence). The DNA for the CDR3 is TGTGCCAGCAGCTTGGATAATAATGAGCAGTTCTTC. Protein sequence: CASSLDNNEQFF.

Written as DNA, the CDR3 is TGTGCCTGGAGGGTGGGGGGCACTGAAGCTTTCTTT. The encoded protein is CAWRVGGTEAFF. The chain recombines TRBV30 with TRBJ1-1; TRBD1 might be the D (5 bases). CDR3 length equals 12 residues. Trimming cost V 3 bases and J 4 bases, with 9 bases left between them. The germline V gene encodes CDR1 GTSNPN and CDR2 SVGIG (reference sequence).

The rearrangement links TRBV9 to TRBJ2-5, with D possibly TRBD2 on 6 matching bases. V lost 4 bases to trimming and J lost 2 bases, with 21 bases between them. CDR3 size: 17 residues. Germline loops: CDR1 SGDLS, CDR2 YYNGEE. CDR3 residues: CASSPAPFLAAQETQYF. The CDR3 DNA is TGTGCCAGCAGCCCCGCACCCTTTTTAGCGGCTCAAGAGACCCAGTACTTC.

As regards this clone: Other DNA variants within this sample encode the same CDR3. V is TRBV30 and J is TRBJ2-7; D call uncertain. The CDR3 has 12 amino acids. Germline lookup yields CDR1 GTSNPN and CDR2 SVGIG (reference sequence). The V end lost 0 bases, the J end lost 3 bases, and 6 bases lay between the germline ends. The chain's CDR3 is CAWSVQSYEQYF. The CDR3 bases are TGTGCCTGGAGTGTACAGAGCTACGAGCAGTACTTC. The complete variable domain, with remaining parts taken from reference TRBV30 and TRBJ2-7, reads SQTIHQWPATLVQPVGSPLSLECTVEGTSNPNLYWYRQAAGRGLQLLFYSVGIGQISSEVPQNLSASRPQDRQFILSSKKLLLSDSGFYLCAWSVQSYEQYFGPGTRLTVT.

This clone was detected only once. V gene TRBV6-5 combines with J gene TRBJ1-2; D gene uncertain. From germline, CDR1 is MNHEY and CDR2 SVGAGI. The V gene lost 6 bases and the J gene lost 0 bases, with 8 bases spanning the gap. The CDR3 runs to 13 residues. CDR3 sequence: CASRAETNYGYTF. CDR3 nucleotide sequence: TGTGCCAGCAGGGCGGAAACTAACTATGGCTACACCTTC.

The chain uses TRBV3-1 (or the pseudogene TRBV3-2) and TRBJ1-6, with D hard to call. Germline V gene lookup returns CDR1 LGHDT and CDR2 YNNKEL (reference sequence). V dropped 1 base and J dropped 6 bases, with 4 bases sitting between them. This CDR3 contains 13 residues. As DNA, the CDR3 is TGTGCCAGCAGCCAAGTTCTTAATTCACCCCTCCACTTT. Its translation: CASSQVLNSPLHF.

The V and J genes are TRBV25-1 and TRBJ1-4, with a possible D match to TRBD1 (6 bases). The CDR3 runs to 12 residues. The ends were cut back, 8 bases at V and 3 bases at J, with 7 bases in the middle. In germline, CDR1 is MGHDK, CDR2 SYGVNS. CDR3: CASRQANEKLFF. In DNA form, the CDR3 reads TGTGCCAGCCGACAGGCTAATGAAAAACTGTTTTTT.

The rearrangement links TRBV7-2 to TRBJ2-7, with 7 bases lining up with TRBD1. J lost 4 bases, V lost 5 bases, and 14 bases had no gene match. Germline CDR1 reads SGHTA; CDR2 reads FQGNSA. CDR3 length: 16 residues. Here the CDR3 DNA reads TGTGCCAGCAGCAGAAGGGTGGGACAGATAACTTACGAGCAGTACTTC. Translating it yields CASSRRVGQITYEQYF.

The table lists this clone with a few counts. The V and J genes are TRBV10-1 and TRBJ2-7; D not resolved. The CDR3 loop spans 14 amino acids. From germline, CDR1 is WNHNN and CDR2 SYGVQD (reference sequence). V was pared by 3 bases and J by 2 bases, with 11 bases between. The CDR3 DNA sequence: TGCGCCAGCAGTGAAGGGAATCCTCCCTACGAGCAGTACTTC. It yields the protein CASSEGNPPYEQYF.

V usage is TRBV5-1 and J usage is TRBJ1-1; D might be TRBD1 (5 bases). The V gene's germline CDR1 is SGHRS and CDR2 YFSETQ. V dropped 6 bases and J dropped 6 bases, with 24 bases sitting between them. The CDR3 covers 16 residues. Here the CDR3 reads CASNLGPGGGTSEAFF. The CDR3 DNA sequence: TGCGCCAGCAACTTAGGCCCTGGTGGGGGGACCTCTGAAGCTTTCTTT.

This chain links TRBV20-1 with TRBJ2-7; TRBD2 agrees at 9 bases. Trimming took 3 bases from V and 5 from J; bases not matched to a gene: 5. The germline V gene has CDR1 DFQATT and CDR2 SNEGSKA (reference sequence). The CDR3 totals 13 residues. CDR3 in DNA: TGCAGTGCTAGTTCGCCTAGCGGGAACGAGCAGTACTTC. Its protein is CSASSPSGNEQYF.